In this sample, the clone carrying this T cell receptor (beta chain) turned up a few times. Its antigen is still unknown. This record belongs to a study of regulatory T cells in long-lasting Graves disease. Findings and caveats of the study: TCR diversity was lower in persistent Graves' patients than in newly diagnosed ones. Accuracy may have been reduced by the small sample size. Persistent patients shared more public clonotypes (approximately 2,700) than newly diagnosed patients (roughly 960). There was favoring of TRBV28, TRBJ1-2 and TRBJ2-5 in persistent disease.

The CDR3 consists of 15 residues. Germline CDR1 SGHRS, CDR2 YFSETQ. With 7 bases clipped from V and 7 bases from J, the junction kept 15 bases outside the gene matches. The authors built TCR beta libraries using iRepertoire HTBI primers and Arm-PCR of CDR3 regions. TCRdb called the multiplex PCR reads again in MiXCR, with one record for every CDR3 protein. The data show more than 300,000 distinct CDR3 sequences, 15% to 19% seen once. Regarding time point: newly diagnosed GD, antithyroid drugs for less than 3 months. PBMCs were the source of the RNA used for TCR sequencing. The sequence came from a female donor with Graves disease. Source: peripheral blood mononuclear cells (PBMCs), taken at new diagnosis, from a patient treated with antithyroid drugs. The chain recombines TRBV5-1 with TRBJ2-7, with 9 bases aligning to TRBD1. CDR3 protein: CASGVTGGPLWEQYF. The CDR3 nucleotides read TGCGCCAGCGGCGTAACAGGGGGCCCTTTGTGGGAGCAGTACTTC.